These 17 T cell receptor beta chains were sequenced from one sample in a study of cytomegalovirus exposure and HLA in healthy donors. 13 Jbeta primers and 60 Vbeta primers were used for the PCR. Only in-frame clones appear in the TCRdb table, and some are missing; sequencing was by immunoSEQ multiplex PCR. Of around 65,000 clones in the sample, approximately 81% were seen once. Sequenced material: PBMCs. Every receptor here comes from a woman aged 30 to 39 in good health and CMV-seropositive.

The chain carries TRBV28 and TRBJ1-1, with a weak D call TRBD1 (5 bases). The germline gives CDR1 MDHEN, CDR2 SYDVKM. V gave up 3 bases and J gave up 1 base, with 9 bases separating them. This CDR3 is built from 14 residues. In DNA, the CDR3 is TGTGCCAGCAGTTTCATGGGGCAGAACACTGAAGCTTTCTTT. Translated, it gives CASSFMGQNTEAFF.

The chain is built from TRBV5-6 and TRBJ2-1, with 14 bases fitting TRBD2. The V segment lost 3 bases and the J segment 2 bases; nucleotides outside the gene matches: 7. Germline values: CDR1 SGHDT, CDR2 YYEEEE. The CDR3 sequence is 18 residues long. Here the CDR3 DNA reads TGTGCCAGCAGCTCACGGACTAGCGGGAGGCCGCCCTACAATGAGCAGTTCTTC. Translating it yields CASSSRTSGRPPYNEQFF. Variable domain in full (rest from reference TRBV5-6 and TRBJ2-1): DAGVTQSPTHLIKTRGQQVTLRCSPKSGHDTVSWYQQALGQGPQFIFQYYEEEERQRGNFPDRFSGHQFPNYSSELNVNALLLGDSALYLCASSSRTSGRPPYNEQFFGPGTRLTVL.

This clone was found once. The chain combines TRBV18 with TRBJ2-5; 7 positions match TRBD2. Trimming at V came to 3 bases and at J to 1 base, leaving 8 bases not matched to a gene. Germline lookup yields CDR1 KGHSH and CDR2 LQKENI. The CDR3 has 16 amino acids. The CDR3 nucleotides read TGTGCCAGCTCACCGGGAGGGACTATGTCCCAAGAGACCCAGTACTTC. It encodes CASSPGGTMSQETQYF.

This clone was seen a few times. The chain links TRBV6-5 to TRBJ1-2, with 8 bases aligning to TRBD1. Trimming at V came to 6 bases and at J to 10 bases, leaving 16 bases not matched to a gene. The CDR3 contains 15 residues. Germline CDR1 reads MNHEY; CDR2 reads SVGAGI. CDR3 sequence (DNA): TGTGCCAGCAGGAGGACAGGGTATCCTTACCCTCTCTACACCTTC. Translation: CASRRTGYPYPLYTF.

The chain recombines TRBV5-4 with TRBJ2-2; TRBD2 matches 8 bases. Germline-derived CDR1 and CDR2 are SGHNT and YYREEE (reference sequence). The J segment lost 3 bases and the V segment lost 4 bases, leaving 5 bases of the junction unmatched. The CDR3 spans 15 residues. For the CDR3, the DNA is TGTGCCAGCAGCAAGCGGGAGAGGGACACCGGGGAGCTGTTTTTT. Translated: CASSKRERDTGELFF.

The V gene is TRBV30, the J gene TRBJ1-6, with 9 bases matching TRBD1. The ends lost 5 bases at V and 9 bases at J; junction bases unmatched: 2. Per germline, CDR1 GTSNPN and CDR2 SVGIG (reference sequence). The CDR3 is 12 amino acids. CDR3 nucleotide sequence: TGTGCCTGGGGACAGGGGCTTTCACCCCTCCACTTT. Its protein product is CAWGQGLSPLHF.

This clone was detected once. The V and J genes are TRBV2 and TRBJ2-7, with a possible D match to TRBD1 (6 bases). CDR3 size: 13 residues. The ends were cut back, 7 bases at V and 3 bases at J, with 13 bases in the middle. CDR1 SNHLY and CDR2 FYNNEI come from the germline V gene. The CDR3 region is CASTRTANYEQYF. CDR3 nucleotide sequence: TGTGCCAGCACCAGGACAGCCAACTACGAGCAGTACTTC.

This chain uses TRBV6-5 with TRBJ2-4; D is unresolved. Trimming removed 5 bases from V and 0 bases from J, with 8 bases in between. This CDR3 is 14 amino acids long. Germline CDR1 MNHEY, CDR2 SVGAGI. The CDR3 sequence: CASSRSLAKNIQYF. The CDR3 DNA reads TGTGCCAGCAGTCGTTCCCTAGCCAAAAACATTCAGTACTTC.

The V gene is TRBV7-2, the J gene TRBJ2-7, with 7 bases lining up with TRBD1. Per the germline V gene, CDR1 is SGHTA and CDR2 is FQGNSA. The ends lost 2 bases at V and 0 bases at J; junction bases unmatched: 4. CDR3 length equals 15 residues. The CDR3 sequence: CASSLRQGSSYEQYF. The CDR3 DNA reads TGTGCCAGCAGCTTAAGACAGGGCAGCTCCTACGAGCAGTACTTC. Full variable domain (outside the CDR3, taken from reference TRBV7-2 and TRBJ2-7): GAGVSQSPSNKVTEKGKDVELRCDPISGHTALYWYRQSLGQGLEFLIYFQGNSAPDKSGLPSDRFSAERTGGSVSTLTIQRTQQEDSAVYLCASSLRQGSSYEQYFGPGTRLTVT.

The V and J genes are TRBV2 and TRBJ2-7; 9 bases map to TRBD1. This CDR3 is 14 amino acids long. V shed 6 bases and J 9 bases; nucleotides not matched to a gene: 12. Germline assignment: CDR1 SNHLY and CDR2 FYNNEI. CDR3 coding DNA: TGTGCCAGCAGGAGGCGGGGACAGGGAGCGGGGCAGTACTTC. It codes for CASRRRGQGAGQYF.

The chain couples TRBV2 to TRBJ2-5, with 7 bases that match TRBD1. The J call may be wrong; the DNA end is better matched by TRBJ2-7. Germline V CDR1 and CDR2: SNHLY, FYNNEI. The CDR3 runs 13 residues. The CDR3 DNA follows: TGTGCCAGCCTCCGGGACAGAGCCTACGAGCAGTACTTC. It codes for CASLRDRAYEQYF.

The count of this clone is one. This chain connects TRBV19 to TRBJ2-2, with 7 bases aligning to TRBD2. Germline V gene sequence: CDR1 LNHDA, CDR2 SQIVND (reference sequence). Trimming removed 6 bases from V and 0 bases from J; junction bases left unmatched: 4. This CDR3 has 15 residues. The CDR3, as DNA: TGTGCCAGTAGGGGAGGGATGACGAACACCGGGGAGCTGTTTTTT. Amino acids: CASRGGMTNTGELFF.

The genes are TRBV7-3 and TRBJ2-3, with D possibly TRBD1 on 5 matching bases. The CDR3 runs to 13 residues. The germline V gene encodes CDR1 SGHTA and CDR2 FQGTGA. The V and J ends lost 4 bases and 8 bases respectively, with 13 bases between them. The CDR3 reads CASSSGLSSTQYF. The DNA of the CDR3 is TGTGCCAGCAGCTCAGGGCTCTCCAGTACGCAGTATTTT.

This rearrangement joins TRBV25-1 to TRBJ2-1; D call uncertain. The CDR3 sequence is 17 residues long. The V end was cut by 3 bases, the J end by 9 bases, with 24 bases between. Germline CDR1 MGHDK, CDR2 SYGVNS. The CDR3 DNA reads TGTGCCAGCAGTGAGACCGTAGGAGCTACCGGCCTTCCTGAGCAGTTCTTC. This sequence encodes CASSETVGATGLPEQFF.

The V and J genes are TRBV19 and TRBJ1-5, with D perhaps TRBD1 (6 bases). The CDR3 is made up of 14 amino acids. Germline V lookup: CDR1 LNHDA, CDR2 SQIVND (reference sequence). The germline V and J ends were trimmed by 6 bases and 3 bases, with 12 bases remaining between them. CDR3 coding DNA: TGTGCCAGTAGCTTGACAGGACCCAATCAGCCCCAGCATTTT. Protein: CASSLTGPNQPQHF.

This chain joins TRBV7-9 and TRBJ2-2, with 8 bases fitting TRBD2. The CDR3 has 19 residues. Germline loops: CDR1 SEHNR, CDR2 FQNEAQ (reference sequence). The V and J ends lost 5 bases and 0 bases, in that order; junction bases with no gene match: 14. CDR3 protein: CASSPRGTYSGTNTGELFF. CDR3 nucleotides: TGTGCCAGCAGCCCCCGAGGGACATATAGCGGGACGAACACCGGGGAGCTGTTTTTT.

CDR3: CASSDPGNQETQYF. CDR3 sequence (DNA): TGTGCCAGCAGTGACCCTGGCAACCAAGAGACCCAGTACTTC. This chain joins TRBV2 and TRBJ2-5; D gene unclear. The germline gives CDR1 SNHLY, CDR2 FYNNEI. Trimming cost V 3 bases and J 0 bases, with 8 bases left between them. The CDR3 covers 14 residues. The whole variable domain, remainder taken from reference TRBV2 and TRBJ2-5, is EPEVTQTPSHQVTQMGQEVILRCVPISNHLYFYWYRQILGQKVEFLVSFYNNEISEKSEIFDDQFSVERPDGSNFTLKIRSTKLEDSAMYFCASSDPGNQETQYFGPGTRLLVL.